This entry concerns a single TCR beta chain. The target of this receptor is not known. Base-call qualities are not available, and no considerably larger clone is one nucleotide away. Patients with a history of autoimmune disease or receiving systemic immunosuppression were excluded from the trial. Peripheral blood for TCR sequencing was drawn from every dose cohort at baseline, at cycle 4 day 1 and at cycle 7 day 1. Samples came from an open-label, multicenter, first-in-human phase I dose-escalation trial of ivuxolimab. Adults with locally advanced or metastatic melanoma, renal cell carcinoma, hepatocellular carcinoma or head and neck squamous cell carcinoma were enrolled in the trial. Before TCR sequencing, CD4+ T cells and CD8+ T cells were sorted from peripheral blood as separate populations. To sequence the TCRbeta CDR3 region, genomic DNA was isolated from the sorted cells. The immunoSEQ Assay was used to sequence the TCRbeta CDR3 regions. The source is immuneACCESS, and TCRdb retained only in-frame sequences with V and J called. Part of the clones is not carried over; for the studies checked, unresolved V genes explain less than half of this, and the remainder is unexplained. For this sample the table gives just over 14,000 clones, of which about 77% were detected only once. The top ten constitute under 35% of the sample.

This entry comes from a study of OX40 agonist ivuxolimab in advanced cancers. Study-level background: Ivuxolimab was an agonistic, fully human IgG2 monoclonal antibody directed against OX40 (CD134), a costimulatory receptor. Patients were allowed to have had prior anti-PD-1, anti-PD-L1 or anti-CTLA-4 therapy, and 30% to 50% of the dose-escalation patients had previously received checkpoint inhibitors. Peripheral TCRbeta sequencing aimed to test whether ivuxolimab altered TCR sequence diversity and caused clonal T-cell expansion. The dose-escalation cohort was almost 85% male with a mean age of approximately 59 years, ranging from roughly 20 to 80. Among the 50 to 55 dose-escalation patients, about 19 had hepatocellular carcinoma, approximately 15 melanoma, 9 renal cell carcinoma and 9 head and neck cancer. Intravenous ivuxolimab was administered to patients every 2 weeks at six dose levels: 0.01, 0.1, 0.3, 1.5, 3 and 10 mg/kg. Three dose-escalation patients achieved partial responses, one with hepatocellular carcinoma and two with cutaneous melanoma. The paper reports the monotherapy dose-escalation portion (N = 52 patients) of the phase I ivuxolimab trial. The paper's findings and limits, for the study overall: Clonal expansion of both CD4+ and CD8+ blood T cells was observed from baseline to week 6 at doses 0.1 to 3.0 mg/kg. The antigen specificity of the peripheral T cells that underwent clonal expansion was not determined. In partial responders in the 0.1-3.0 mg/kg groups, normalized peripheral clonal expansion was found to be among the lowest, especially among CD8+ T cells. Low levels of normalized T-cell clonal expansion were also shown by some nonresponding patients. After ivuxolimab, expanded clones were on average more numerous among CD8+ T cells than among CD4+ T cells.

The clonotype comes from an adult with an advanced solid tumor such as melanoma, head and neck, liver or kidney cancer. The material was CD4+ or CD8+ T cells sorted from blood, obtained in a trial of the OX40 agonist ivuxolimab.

The bases read TGTGCCAGCAGTTACCTCAAAGGTAGTAACTATGGCTACACCTTC. Translation gives CASSYLKGSNYGYTF. The chain is encoded by TRBV6-5 joined to TRBJ1-2; no D gene is confidently identified. Trimming takes 2 bases from V and 1 base from J, and the germline ends sit 11 bases apart. From the germline V gene, CDR1 is MNHEY and CDR2 is SVGAGI. From its cysteine to its phenylalanine, the CDR3 spans 15 amino acids. Of all the DNA, just the CDR3 is kept, 45 bases in frame from base 1.